The next 27 T cell receptor beta chains were all read from a single sample in a study of T cells in Graves' hyperthyroidism and ophthalmopathy. Amplification yielded TCR beta CDR3 regions, with RNA transcripts as the source. HTBI primers drove first-round RT-PCR of the TCR CDR3. One entry per CDR3 protein, called by TCRdb with MiXCR from the multiplex PCR reads. The repertoire holds approximately 380,000 distinct CDR3 sequences, with more than 12% as singletons. Sequencing input: blood. The receptor set was obtained from a man in his fifties with Graves' ophthalmopathy.

This clonotype was observed at least ten times. The V and J genes are TRBV9 and TRBJ2-3, with 8 bases that match TRBD2. Germline lookup yields CDR1 SGDLS and CDR2 YYNGEE. The CDR3 covers 16 residues. V lost 3 bases, J lost 0 bases, and 6 bases stayed unmatched. CDR3 sequence: CASSAPAGDSTDTQYF. The CDR3 nucleotides read TGTGCCAGCAGCGCCCCAGCGGGAGACAGCACAGATACGCAGTATTTT.

This rearrangement joins TRBV9 to TRBJ2-7; 10 positions agree with TRBD2. V gave up 0 bases and J gave up 3 bases; unmatched junction bases: 12. Germline lookup yields CDR1 SGDLS and CDR2 YYNGEE. The CDR3 is made up of 18 amino acids. The CDR3 nucleotides read TGTGCCAGCAGCGTAGGTTGGAGCGGGAGGGCCATTAACTACGAGCAGTACTTC. Protein: CASSVGWSGRAINYEQYF. Full variable domain (outside the CDR3, taken from reference TRBV9 and TRBJ2-7): DSGVTQTPKHLITATGQRVTLRCSPRSGDLSVYWYQQSLDQGLQFLIQYYNGEERAKGNILERFSAQQFPDLHSELNLSSLELGDSALYFCASSVGWSGRAINYEQYFGPGTRLTVT.

Many counts were recorded for this clonotype. J is TRBJ1-2 and V is TRBV30; D is ambiguous. The germline gives CDR1 GTSNPN, CDR2 SVGIG (reference sequence). CDR3 length equals 12 residues. V dropped 2 bases and J dropped 4 bases, with 8 bases sitting between them. CDR3 in amino acids: CAWSQSFYGYTF. CDR3 nucleotide sequence: TGTGCCTGGAGTCAGAGTTTCTATGGCTACACCTTC.

This clonotype was recorded a few times. A much larger clone lies one base from this, so it may be a read error. V usage is TRBV11-2 and J usage is TRBJ2-1; D is ambiguous. Trimming pared 3 bases from V and 2 bases from J, leaving 5 bases between. Per germline, CDR1 SGHAT and CDR2 FQNNGV. The CDR3 spans 13 residues. This chain's CDR3 is CASSLNPYNEQFF. The CDR3 nucleotides are TGTGCCAGCAGCTTGAACCCCTACAATGAGCAGTTCTTC.

This clonotype was seen at least ten times. The CDR3 reads CASSYGTGSYEQYF. The DNA of the CDR3 is TGCGCCAGCAGCTACGGGACAGGGTCGTACGAGCAGTACTTC. This chain links TRBV5-1 with TRBJ2-7; TRBD1 matches at 9 bases. CDR3 length equals 14 residues. CDR1 and CDR2 from the germline V gene are SGHRS and YFSETQ. J gave up 4 bases and V 3 bases, and 5 bases lay outside the gene matches.

This clonotype was observed at least ten times. The gene calls are TRBV12-3 or TRBV12-4 and TRBJ2-7; either TRBD1 or TRBD2 may supply D (5 bases each). Trimming left V 8 bases short and J 0 bases short, with 14 bases between. This CDR3 region has 14 residues. In nucleotides, the CDR3 is TGTGCCAGCTCGAGGGGAGCCAACTCCTACGAGCAGTACTTC. The encoded protein is CASSRGANSYEQYF.

There are a few counts of this clonotype. No DNA is shown, since the ends of the CDR3 on it are uncertain; the CDR3 is the one TCRdb lists. V and J are TRBV7-9 and TRBJ2-3; TRBD2 is the table's D call, not checked against the DNA. The CDR3 is 22 amino acids long, termini counted. Germline lookup yields CDR1 SEHNR and CDR2 FQNEAQ (reference sequence). This chain's CDR3 is CASSIYLCSVPGGGRARDTQYF.

There are a few counts of this clonotype. The chain carries TRBV10-3 and TRBJ2-7; 7 bases fit TRBD1. The trim removed 4 bases at V and 5 bases at J, leaving 5 bases unmatched. Germline V gene sequence: CDR1 ENHRY, CDR2 SYGVKD. CDR3 length: 13 amino acids. CDR3 amino acids: CAISGRDSNEQYF. In DNA, the CDR3 is TGTGCCATCAGTGGCCGGGACAGCAACGAGCAGTACTTC.

This clonotype was recorded a few times. This chain uses TRBV10-3 with TRBJ2-2; TRBD2 aligns across 10 bases. Germline trimming cut 4 bases from V and 4 bases from J; bases unmatched to any gene: 12. Germline assignment: CDR1 ENHRY and CDR2 SYGVKD. The CDR3 runs 18 residues. This chain's CDR3 is CAISGPSGGDGATGELFF. CDR3 nucleotide sequence: TGTGCCATCAGTGGTCCCAGCGGGGGGGATGGGGCCACCGGGGAGCTGTTTTTT.

This clonotype was detected many times. J is TRBJ2-5 and V is TRBV7-9, with 8 bases aligning to TRBD1. CDR1 and CDR2 from the germline V gene are SEHNR and FQNEAQ (reference sequence). CDR3 size: 14 residues. The junction had 6 bases not matched to a gene; V was cut back by 4 bases and J by 5 bases. The CDR3 bases are TGTGCCAGCAGCTCCAGGGGGCCGGGGGAGACCCAGTACTTC. Encoded protein: CASSSRGPGETQYF.

This clonotype has more than one count but fewer than ten. V gene TRBV5-6 combines with J gene TRBJ1-4; the D gene is possibly TRBD1 (6 bases). CDR1 is SGHDT, CDR2 YYEEEE, per germline. CDR3 size: 16 residues. Trimming stripped 3 bases from V and 6 bases from J, with 18 bases between. Here the CDR3 DNA reads TGTGCCAGCAGCTGGTCGGGGGCTTTCCGCGATGAAAAACTGTTTTTT. This gives the protein CASSWSGAFRDEKLFF.

This clonotype occurred a few times. V is TRBV2 and J is TRBJ2-3, with D possibly matching TRBD1 (6 bases). The CDR3 is made up of 15 amino acids. V was pared by 3 bases and J by 6 bases, with 16 bases between. Germline-derived CDR1 and CDR2 are SNHLY and FYNNEI. The CDR3 spells CASSEGAGSYDTQYF. The CDR3 DNA is TGTGCCAGCAGTGAGGGGGCAGGGAGTTACGATACGCAGTATTTT.

This clonotype has only a few counts. The rearrangement links TRBV19 to TRBJ1-2, with 7 bases matching TRBD1. The trim removed 3 bases at V and 4 bases at J, leaving 2 bases unmatched. The germline V gene has CDR1 LNHDA and CDR2 SQIVND (reference sequence). The CDR3 covers 13 residues. The DNA of the CDR3 is TGTGCCAGTAGTATGCGGGACAGCTATGGCTACACCTTC. Its protein product is CASSMRDSYGYTF.

As concerns this clonotype: Its ends do not fully match the called genes, so a read error is possible. This chain connects TRBV5-1 to TRBJ1-1; no clear D. The CDR3 totals 15 residues. The V gene's germline CDR1 is SGHRS and CDR2 YFSETQ. In DNA, the CDR3 is TGCGCCAGCAGCTCGTATACAGACGTCCGTTCTGAAGTTTTCTTT. Protein: CASSSYTDVRSEVFF.

The chain links TRBV3-1 to TRBJ2-3; TRBD2 agrees at 11 bases. V lost 0 bases and J lost 6; bases outside the gene matches: 17. CDR1 LGHDT and CDR2 YNNKEL come from the germline V gene (reference sequence). There are 20 residues in the CDR3. CDR3 residues: CASSQDRSLAGGRVADTQYF. The CDR3 coding sequence is TGTGCCAGCAGCCAAGATCGGAGCCTAGCGGGAGGAAGGGTTGCGGATACGCAGTATTTT.

This clonotype showed up just a few times. The chain is built from TRBV6-1 and TRBJ1-5; tentative D call: TRBD1 (6 bases). This CDR3 comprises 16 residues. Germline V gene data show CDR1 as MNHNS and CDR2 as SASEGT. The V gene lost 7 bases and the J gene lost 0 bases, with 16 bases spanning the gap. CDR3: CASTPRQVSSNQPQHF. CDR3 nucleotide sequence: TGTGCCAGCACCCCTAGACAGGTTTCTAGCAATCAGCCCCAGCATTTT.

This clonotype was seen a few times. V gene TRBV6-1 combines with J gene TRBJ2-3, with 13 bases that match TRBD2. Per the germline V gene, CDR1 is MNHNS and CDR2 is SASEGT. Trimming at V came to 8 bases and at J to 4 bases, leaving 3 bases not matched to a gene. The CDR3 runs to 14 residues. The CDR3 region is CASGTSGISDTQYF. The CDR3, as DNA: TGTGCCAGCGGGACTAGCGGGATTTCAGATACGCAGTATTTT.

This clonotype was counted between two and nine times. This chain links TRBV30 with TRBJ2-1; a weak D match, TRBD2 (5 bases). The germline V gene encodes CDR1 GTSNPN and CDR2 SVGIG (reference sequence). V was clipped by 5 bases and J by 5 bases, with 10 bases between them. The CDR3 spans 12 residues. The CDR3 here is CAWEPLDNEQFF. CDR3 nucleotide sequence: TGTGCCTGGGAACCACTAGACAATGAGCAGTTCTTC.

In its sample, this clonotype was seen many times. V and J are TRBV5-1 and TRBJ1-1, with D possibly TRBD1 on 6 matching bases. Germline V gene sequence: CDR1 SGHRS, CDR2 YFSETQ. CDR3 length: 15 amino acids. With 0 bases removed from V and 4 bases from J, the gap between germline ends came to 13 bases. The CDR3 nucleotides are TGCGCCAGCAGCTTGGTGCCAGGGGCGGGCACTGAAGCTTTCTTT. It translates to CASSLVPGAGTEAFF.

This clonotype has a count of ten or more. In DNA form, the CDR3 reads TGTGCCAGCAGCTTAGATCCCGGGGAGCTGTTTTTT. It translates to CASSLDPGELFF. The chain has TRBV11-2 and TRBJ2-2, with D unclear. This CDR3 comprises 12 residues. Germline assignment: CDR1 SGHAT and CDR2 FQNNGV. The V gene lost 0 bases and the J gene lost 6 bases, with 2 bases spanning the gap.

This sequence joins TRBV7-9 and TRBJ2-3; TRBD1 agrees at 7 bases. Trimming took 6 bases from V and 0 from J; bases not matched to a gene: 9. Looked up from germline, CDR1 is SEHNR and CDR2 is FQNEAQ (reference sequence). The CDR3 consists of 16 residues. The CDR3 region is CASRGPGQSSTDTQYF. In DNA form, the CDR3 reads TGTGCCAGCAGGGGACCGGGACAGAGTAGCACAGATACGCAGTATTTT.

This clonotype was counted at least ten times. The rearrangement links TRBV20-1 to TRBJ1-4; 9 bases align to TRBD1. This CDR3 is built from 17 residues. The V and J ends lost 0 bases and 5 bases, in that order; junction bases with no gene match: 10. Germline CDR1 DFQATT, CDR2 SNEGSKA (reference sequence). For the CDR3, the DNA is TGCAGTGCTAGAGATGGGTGGTCCGGGACAGGGAATGAAAAACTGTTTTTT. Protein product: CSARDGWSGTGNEKLFF.

This clonotype was picked up many times. The chain joins TRBV28 to TRBJ2-7; the match to TRBD1 covers 12 bases. The germline gives CDR1 MDHEN, CDR2 SYDVKM. This CDR3 has 15 amino acids. Trimming removed 6 bases from V and 5 bases from J; junction bases left unmatched: 8. CDR3 DNA sequence: TGTGCCAGCAGCCTGCCGGGACAGGGGGCCCACGAGCAGTACTTC. Protein: CASSLPGQGAHEQYF.

On this clonotype itself: Without the conserved terminal phenylalanine or tryptophan, this CDR3 likely stems from a read error. V is TRBV10-3 and J is TRBJ1-1, with D possibly being TRBD1 (6 bases). The germline gives CDR1 ENHRY, CDR2 SYGVKD. Trimming pared 9 bases from V and 0 bases from J, leaving 8 bases between. This CDR3 region has 12 residues. The CDR3 loop is CAIRDMNTEAFL. CDR3 nucleotides: TGTGCCATAAGGGACATGAACACTGAAGCTTTCCTT.

A few counts support this clonotype. The chain recombines TRBV25-1 with TRBJ2-1; D is possibly TRBD2 (6 bases). This CDR3 region has 18 residues. Trimming cost V 3 bases and J 1 base, with 19 bases left between them. The germline V gene encodes CDR1 MGHDK and CDR2 SYGVNS. In nucleotides, the CDR3 is TGTGCCAGCAGTGACTTTATCCTCGGGAGAGGATCCTACAATGAGCAGTTCTTC. It encodes CASSDFILGRGSYNEQFF.

There are a few counts of this clonotype. The J gene is TRBJ2-1, the V gene TRBV6-1, with a tentative D call TRBD2 (6 bases). The CDR3 runs 16 residues. The V end lost 6 bases, the J end lost 4 bases, and 19 bases lay between the germline ends. CDR1 is MNHNS and CDR2 is SASEGT in the germline V gene. In DNA, the CDR3 is TGTGCCAGCAGGGGGGTGGAGGGCAGAAATTACAATGAGCAGTTCTTC. Its protein is CASRGVEGRNYNEQFF.

A few counts support this clonotype. V usage is TRBV11-1 and J usage is TRBJ2-3; 10 bases are shared with TRBD2. CDR1 is SGHAT, CDR2 FQDESV, per germline (reference sequence). The CDR3 covers 15 residues. J was trimmed by 6 bases and V by 1 base; bases with no gene match: 4. The CDR3 reads CASSLVSSGSDTQYF. The DNA for the CDR3 is TGTGCCAGCAGCTTAGTGTCTAGCGGGAGTGATACGCAGTATTTT.